The 9 T cell receptor beta chains below come from one sample, sequenced in a study of T cell repertoires in cytomegalovirus infection. MiXCR, applied by TCRdb to the reads, yields one record per CDR3 protein. The repertoire includes about 490,000 distinct CDR3 sequences, about 10% of them detected once, and around 9.6% sits in the top ten. Sequencing was carried out using PBMCs. The receptors derive from a human donor in good health (CMV status not recorded). Some clones in this sample may be carry-over from other donors' samples.

The chain has TRBV6-5 and TRBJ1-5; a weak D match, TRBD1 (5 bases). Trimming removed 6 bases at V and 7 bases at J, with 13 bases between. From germline, CDR1 is MNHEY and CDR2 SVGAGI. The CDR3 sequence is 13 residues long. The chain's CDR3 is CASRRGVAQPQHF. DNA for the CDR3: TGTGCCAGCAGGAGAGGGGTGGCCCAGCCCCAGCATTTT.

The chain employs TRBV5-1 and TRBJ1-1; tentative D call: TRBD1 (5 bases). The germline V gene encodes CDR1 SGHRS and CDR2 YFSETQ. This CDR3 comprises 14 residues. Trimming shortened V by 2 bases and J by 8 bases, and 16 bases separated the two germline ends. The CDR3 sequence is CASSFGGGQLEAFF. DNA for the CDR3: TGCGCCAGCAGCTTTGGTGGGGGTCAATTGGAAGCTTTCTTT.

This clonotype has ten or more counts. The chain employs TRBV5-5 and TRBJ1-5; 7 positions agree with TRBD1. Germline trimming cut 1 base from V and 0 bases from J; bases unmatched to any gene: 7. The CDR3 contains 17 residues. CDR1 is SGHKS, CDR2 YYEKEE, per germline (reference sequence). CDR3 DNA: TGTGCCAGCAGCTTGTCTTACAGGGGCACTAGCAATCAGCCCCAGCATTTT. As protein: CASSLSYRGTSNQPQHF.

This clonotype has only a few counts. J is TRBJ2-7 and V is TRBV7-3; TRBD2 matches 8 bases. Looked up from germline, CDR1 is SGHTA and CDR2 is FQGTGA. CDR3 length equals 14 residues. V was pared by 1 base and J by 5 bases, with 4 bases of the junction left unmatched. CDR3 DNA: TGTGCCAGCAGCTTAAAAGCGGGAGAAGACGAGCAGTACTTC. It codes for CASSLKAGEDEQYF.

V is TRBV4-2 and J is TRBJ2-7; a weak D match, TRBD2 (6 bases). Trimming took off 4 bases at V and 4 bases at J, with 11 bases between the two ends. The CDR3 is made up of 13 amino acids. Germline CDR1 reads LGHNA; CDR2 reads YNFKEQ. The CDR3 is CASSPGGIYEQYF. The CDR3 DNA sequence: TGTGCCAGCAGCCCCGGCGGGATTTACGAGCAGTACTTC.

This clonotype was seen a handful of times. The chain couples TRBV29-1 to TRBJ2-7; weak D call: TRBD2 (6 bases). CDR1 SQVTM and CDR2 ANQGSEA come from the germline V gene. V was trimmed by 5 bases and J by 3 bases, leaving 14 bases between them. CDR3 length equals 13 residues. The CDR3 protein is CSVRGRNHYEQYF. The CDR3 bases are TGCAGCGTTCGAGGGAGGAACCACTACGAGCAGTACTTC.

This clonotype was recorded at least ten times. The CDR3 coding sequence is TGTGCCAGCAGTTTAGCGCTTGGGGCCGAGGGAACTGAAGCTTTCTTT. Protein sequence: CASSLALGAEGTEAFF. This chain joins TRBV12-3 or TRBV12-4 and TRBJ1-1; weak D call: TRBD1 (5 bases). The ends were cut back, 0 bases at V and 5 bases at J, with 16 bases in the middle. The CDR3 runs to 16 residues.

This clonotype was detected only a few times. This rearrangement joins TRBV6-2 or TRBV6-3 to TRBJ1-2; D perhaps matches TRBD1 (5 bases). Per germline, CDR1 MNHEY and CDR2 SVGEGT. The length of the CDR3 is 13 residues. V lost 2 bases, J lost 8 bases, and 12 bases lay in between. CDR3 nucleotide sequence: TGTGCCAGCAGTTACAACGGGGCTCGGGGCTACACCTTC. It encodes CASSYNGARGYTF.

As to this clonotype: Just one base apart from a much larger clone, this may be a read error. The rearrangement links TRBV5-4 to TRBJ2-3; 7 positions match TRBD1. The CDR3 runs 14 residues. The V segment lost 4 bases and the J segment 2 bases; nucleotides outside the gene matches: 4. Germline loops: CDR1 SGHNT, CDR2 YYREEE (reference sequence). DNA of the CDR3: TGTGCCAGCAGCCTCGACAGGGCCACAGATACGCAGTATTTT. Protein product: CASSLDRATDTQYF.